The present entry profiles one T cell receptor (beta chain) with its context. What it recognizes is unknown. This was the immunoSEQ version 4 assay in survey mode. The data were produced by immunoSEQ multiplex PCR, yet TCRdb's version contains in-frame clones alone and is incomplete. In the table there are tens of thousands of clones, 65% to 75% of which are singletons. The CDR3 extends over 14 amino acids. Germline V gene sequence: CDR1 KGHSH, CDR2 LQKENI. V lost 3 bases to trimming and J lost 6 bases, with 12 bases between them. This record belongs to a study of persistence of HIV-infected CD4 T cells. Study background: Donors had been on suppressive ART for a median of around eight years.

Cells were stimulated with overlapping HIV-1 Gag 15-mer peptides. Sorted nonresponding memory CD4+ T cells were CD40L-negative, CD69-negative, CD45RO-high. For at least 4 years, plasma HIV-1 RNA was undetectable (<50 copies/mL). Study-wide results and caveats: Degenerate expanded CDR3beta sequences were enriched among CMV- and Gag-responding cells. TCRbeta richness was lower in CMV- and Gag-responding cells than in anti-CD3/anti-CD28-responding cells.

The receptor was isolated from an adult man with HIV who was CMV-seropositive. The chain carries TRBV18 and TRBJ2-1; D uncertain. Sample: CD4+ T cells sorted from PBMCs after roughly 20-hour stimulation, taken from a patient who received antiretroviral therapy. Here the CDR3 DNA reads TGTGCCAGCTCACCGGACGGCTTCATCAATGAGCAGTTCTTC. Amino acid sequence: CASSPDGFINEQFF.